A single TCR beta chain is shown here with its context. Its antigen is undetermined. The sample originates from a study of shared clonotypes between healthy human individuals. Study-level findings and limits: Clonotypes not shared had lower generation probabilities than those common to all four donors.

TCRdb keeps only in-frame clones here, not all; method: immunoSEQ multiplex PCR. The repertoire has 1.4 million to 1.5 million clones, about 96% of them found once; the top ten carry over 1%. V lost 5 bases to trimming and J lost 6 bases, with 14 bases between them. The CDR3 is 14 amino acids. Germline CDR1 reads SNHLY; CDR2 reads FYNNEI. The clonotype comes from a man between 25 and 39 years old in good health. The gene calls are TRBV2 and TRBJ2-1; perhaps D is TRBD1 or TRBD2 (5 bases each). The sequencing input was naive CD4+ T cells sorted from blood. Documented subset: CD45RA+ positively selected. The CDR3 sequence: CASSRRGLRNEQFF. The CDR3 DNA reads as TGTGCCAGCAGTCGTCGGGGCCTCCGCAATGAGCAGTTCTTC. The whole variable domain, remainder taken from reference TRBV2 and TRBJ2-1, is EPEVTQTPSHQVTQMGQEVILRCVPISNHLYFYWYRQILGQKVEFLVSFYNNEISEKSEIFDDQFSVERPDGSNFTLKIRSTKLEDSAMYFCASSRRGLRNEQFFGPGTRLTVL.